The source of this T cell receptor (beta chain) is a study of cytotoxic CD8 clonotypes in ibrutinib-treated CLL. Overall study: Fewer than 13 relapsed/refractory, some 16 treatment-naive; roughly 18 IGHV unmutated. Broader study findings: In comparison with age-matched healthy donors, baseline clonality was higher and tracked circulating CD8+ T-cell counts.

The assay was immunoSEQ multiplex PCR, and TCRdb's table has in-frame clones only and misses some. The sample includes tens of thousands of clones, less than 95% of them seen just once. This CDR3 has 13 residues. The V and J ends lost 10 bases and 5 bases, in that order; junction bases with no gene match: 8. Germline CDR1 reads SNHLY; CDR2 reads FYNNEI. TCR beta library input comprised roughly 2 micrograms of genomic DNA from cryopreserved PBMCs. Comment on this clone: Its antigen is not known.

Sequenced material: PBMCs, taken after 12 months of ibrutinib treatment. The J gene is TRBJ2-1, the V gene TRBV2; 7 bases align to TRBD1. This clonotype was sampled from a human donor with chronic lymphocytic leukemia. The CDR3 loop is CANEGQEDNEQFF. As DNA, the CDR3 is TGTGCCAACGAAGGACAGGAAGACAATGAGCAGTTCTTC.